This paragraph covers one TCR beta chain sequence. Antigen: not known. The germline V and J ends were trimmed by 4 bases and 5 bases, with 12 bases remaining between them. This CDR3 comprises 13 residues. Germline assignment: CDR1 SGHRS and CDR2 YFSETQ. Clones were read by immunoSEQ multiplex PCR, and TCRdb kept only the in-frame ones, dropping some. This sample has under 150,000 clones, with approximately 88% found just once. This record belongs to a study of T cell responses to AZD1222 COVID-19 vaccine. Study conclusions and caveats: AZD1222 recipients seropositive at baseline numbered only 6 or 7.

The sequence was collected from an adult in good health. The source material was peripheral blood, sampled on day 0 of AZD1222 vaccination. The rearrangement joins TRBV5-1 to TRBJ1-1; no reliable D call. CDR3 coding DNA: TGCGCCAGCAGCCCCCCTGAAGGGACTGAAGCTTTCTTT. Translated, it gives CASSPPEGTEAFF.